These 13 T cell receptor beta chains came from one sample sequenced in a study of CD8 T cells in ankylosing spondylitis. TCRdb re-called the 5' RACE reads through MiXCR, storing one row per CDR3 protein. Among roughly 35,000 distinct CDR3 sequences listed, approximately 11% were seen once. Sequenced: synovial fluid, either unsorted or a sorted T cell fraction (not recorded which). The receptors derive from a male donor with ankylosing spondylitis.

The chain links TRBV11-3 to TRBJ2-5; D call uncertain. Between the trimmed V and J ends, which lost 1 base and 5 bases, there was a span of 14 bases. Germline CDR1 reads SGHNT; CDR2 reads YENEEA. The CDR3 has 15 amino acids. The CDR3 region is CASSLGVDARETQYF. CDR3 nucleotide sequence: TGTGCCAGCAGCTTAGGGGTTGACGCCCGGGAGACCCAGTACTTC.

This clonotype was seen at least ten times. This chain connects TRBV6-5 to TRBJ2-3, with TRBD1 as a possible D gene (5 bases). The CDR3 is made up of 14 amino acids. Between the trimmed V and J ends, which lost 2 bases and 2 bases, there was a span of 8 bases. From germline, CDR1 is MNHEY and CDR2 SVGAGI. The chain's CDR3 is CASSYVRVTDTQYF. CDR3 coding DNA: TGTGCCAGCAGTTACGTCAGGGTCACAGATACGCAGTATTTT.

This clonotype showed up just a few times. The chain carries TRBV19 and TRBJ1-4; D unresolved. This CDR3 has 13 amino acids. Trimming stripped 3 bases from V and 6 bases from J, with 8 bases between. In germline, CDR1 is LNHDA, CDR2 SQIVND (reference sequence). The CDR3 bases are TGTGCCAGTAGTATCTGGGTTTATGAAAAACTGTTTTTT. This encodes CASSIWVYEKLFF.

This clonotype was detected ten times or more. The chain uses TRBV4-2 and TRBJ2-1; TRBD2 matches at 13 bases. The germline gives CDR1 LGHNA, CDR2 YNFKEQ. This CDR3 contains 16 residues. J lost 10 bases, V lost 5 bases, and 11 bases had no gene match. CDR3 region: CASSYPGLAGLREQFF. CDR3 nucleotides: TGTGCCAGCAGCTACCCGGGACTAGCGGGGTTGCGGGAGCAGTTCTTC.

This clonotype was observed a few times. This chain joins TRBV7-2 and TRBJ2-3; TRBD1 matches 7 bases. With 2 bases clipped from V and 0 bases from J, the junction kept 2 bases outside the gene matches. Per germline, CDR1 SGHTA and CDR2 FQGNSA. The CDR3 is made up of 15 amino acids. Written as DNA, the CDR3 is TGTGCCAGCAGCTTATCGGGACAGAGCACAGATACGCAGTATTTT. This codes for CASSLSGQSTDTQYF. The whole variable domain, filled in from reference TRBV7-2 and TRBJ2-3, reads GAGVSQSPSNKVTEKGKDVELRCDPISGHTALYWYRQSLGQGLEFLIYFQGNSAPDKSGLPSDRFSAERTGGSVSTLTIQRTQQEDSAVYLCASSLSGQSTDTQYFGPGTRLTVL.

The rearrangement uses TRBV6-1 and TRBJ1-5; perhaps TRBD1 as D (5 bases). The CDR3 has 17 residues. CDR1 is MNHNS, CDR2 SASEGT, per germline. Trimming took off 1 base at V and 0 bases at J, with 13 bases between the two ends. CDR3 loop: CASSEVASTASNQPQHF. The CDR3 DNA sequence: TGTGCCAGCAGTGAAGTGGCTTCGACAGCTAGCAATCAGCCCCAGCATTTT.

This clonotype appeared many times. The chain carries TRBV7-2 and TRBJ2-1; 8 bases agree with TRBD2. The CDR3 loop spans 15 amino acids. Germline assignment: CDR1 SGHTA and CDR2 FQGNSA. Trimming at V came to 6 bases and at J to 0 bases, leaving 4 bases not matched to a gene. CDR3 nucleotide sequence: TGTGCCAGCAGAGTCACTAGCGGCTCCTACAATGAGCAGTTCTTC. Its protein is CASRVTSGSYNEQFF.

This clonotype was observed many times. This sequence joins TRBV4-3 and TRBJ1-5; no clear D. Trimming stripped 1 base from V and 0 bases from J, with 4 bases between. This CDR3 has 14 amino acids. Per the germline V gene, CDR1 is LGHNA and CDR2 is YSLEER. CDR3 nucleotide sequence: TGCGCCAGCAGCCAAGCATATAGCAATCAGCCCCAGCATTTT. Its protein is CASSQAYSNQPQHF.

The rearrangement uses TRBV19 and TRBJ2-6; D not certain. Trimming pared 4 bases from V and 0 bases from J, leaving 10 bases between. The CDR3 is 16 residues long. Germline-derived CDR1 and CDR2 are LNHDA and SQIVND (reference sequence). The CDR3 sequence is CASSTRLNSGANVLTF. For the CDR3, the DNA is TGTGCCAGTAGTACCCGACTGAACTCTGGGGCCAACGTCCTGACTTTC.

The J gene is TRBJ2-3, the V gene TRBV4-2, with 7 bases matching TRBD2. The V gene's germline CDR1 is LGHNA and CDR2 YNFKEQ. Trimming cost V 3 bases and J 6 bases; bases outside gene matches: 3. The CDR3 is 13 residues long. CDR3 in DNA: TGTGCCAGCAGCCACCCCGGGAGGGATACGCAGTATTTT. Translated: CASSHPGRDTQYF.

This clonotype was seen once. The chain joins TRBV5-1 to TRBJ2-3, with 12 bases lining up with TRBD2. The CDR3 runs to 18 residues. Germline V gives CDR1 SGHRS, CDR2 YFSETQ. The V and J ends lost 4 bases and 0 bases, in that order; junction bases with no gene match: 9. In DNA, the CDR3 is TGCGCCAGCAGCGCCGGGACTAGCGGGTCCCCTAGCACAGATACGCAGTATTTT. Protein product: CASSAGTSGSPSTDTQYF.

CDR3 sequence: CASSQVRQVEQYF. CDR3 bases: TGTGCCAGCAGCCAAGTGAGGCAGGTCGAGCAGTACTTC. The chain carries TRBV3-1 and TRBJ2-7, with D unclear. Trimming left V 1 base short and J 6 bases short, with 10 bases between. The CDR3 totals 13 residues. The germline gives CDR1 LGHDT, CDR2 YNNKEL (reference sequence).

Ten or more counts support this clonotype. The chain has TRBV12-3 or TRBV12-4 and TRBJ1-5; TRBD1 might be the D (6 bases). This CDR3 spans 17 amino acids. The germline V and J ends were trimmed by 8 bases and 0 bases, with 20 bases remaining between them. The CDR3 sequence is CASCVGGQFRSNQPQHF. Here the CDR3 DNA reads TGTGCCAGCTGTGTGGGGGGCCAATTTCGTAGCAATCAGCCCCAGCATTTT.